This TCR beta chain was profiled in a study of T cell changes during pregnancy in multiple sclerosis. Between the trimmed V and J ends, which lost 1 base and 3 bases, there was a span of 2 bases. The CDR3 sequence is 13 residues long. Germline V CDR1 and CDR2: SGHTS, YDEGEE. The protocol was immunoSEQ multiplex PCR, while the TCRdb copy is restricted to in-frame clones and leaves out a portion. This sample has more than 40,000 clones; 80% to 90% occur once, and the top ten carry over 0.55%. The receptor's source is a female donor with multiple sclerosis, enrolled in a pregnancy study. The gene calls are TRBV5-8 and TRBJ2-6; D is ambiguous. Source: CD4+ T cells from peripheral blood mononuclear cells, taken in the first trimester of pregnancy. CDR3 region: CASSLLGANVLTF. CDR3 sequence (DNA): TGTGCCAGCAGCTTGCTTGGGGCCAACGTCCTGACTTTC.